One and the same sample provided the 18 T cell receptor beta chains below, sequenced in a study of T-cell reconstitution after alpha-beta-depleted transplantation in children. Preparing the TCRbeta library involved the use of unique molecular identifiers. TCRdb independently ran MiXCR on the PCR reads; one entry per CDR3 protein. The sample contains hundreds of thousands of distinct CDR3 sequences, roughly 15% of which appear only once. Sequenced material: PBMCs, mostly from graft donor cells, taken 360 days after TCRalphabeta/CD19-depleted stem cell transplant. The origin of the receptors is a male patient under 18 who had a stem cell transplant for acute lymphoblastic leukemia, so the T cells may come from the graft donor.

This rearrangement joins TRBV6-1 to TRBJ2-1; 8 bases line up with TRBD2. Germline assignment: CDR1 MNHNS and CDR2 SASEGT. The CDR3 is made up of 16 amino acids. Trimming at V came to 2 bases and at J to 6 bases, leaving 9 bases not matched to a gene. CDR3 region: CASSELEREFLNEQFF. The CDR3 DNA is TGTGCCAGCAGTGAACTAGAGCGGGAGTTCCTCAATGAGCAGTTCTTC.

This clonotype has more than one count but fewer than ten. The chain employs TRBV12-3 or TRBV12-4 and TRBJ2-7; TRBD2 is a possible D gene (5 bases). CDR3 length: 16 amino acids. Trimming removed 5 bases at V and 12 bases at J, with 29 bases between. The CDR3 DNA reads TGTGCCAGCAGTCCAAGGAGGCACCTAGCTTCAGGAGTAGGGTACTTC. Protein product: CASSPRRHLASGVGYF.

The V call is TRBV5-6, the J call TRBJ2-1; 10 bases map to TRBD2. Per the germline V gene, CDR1 is SGHDT and CDR2 is YYEEEE. This CDR3 is built from 16 residues. The trim removed 4 bases at V and 5 bases at J, leaving 9 bases unmatched. CDR3 sequence (DNA): TGTGCCAGCAGCCTTCTCGTACTAGCGGGGCACAATGAGCAGTTCTTC. Its protein product is CASSLLVLAGHNEQFF. The full variable domain, completed using reference TRBV5-6 and TRBJ2-1, is DAGVTQSPTHLIKTRGQQVTLRCSPKSGHDTVSWYQQALGQGPQFIFQYYEEEERQRGNFPDRFSGHQFPNYSSELNVNALLLGDSALYLCASSLLVLAGHNEQFFGPGTRLTVL.

In nucleotides, the CDR3 is TGCGCCAGCAGCTGGGGGCGGGGCGACAATGAGCAGTTCTTC. This sequence encodes CASSWGRGDNEQFF. V and J are TRBV5-1 and TRBJ2-1; D may match TRBD1 or TRBD2 (6 bases each). The germline gives CDR1 SGHRS, CDR2 YFSETQ. The CDR3 is 14 residues long. V gave up 3 bases and J gave up 5 bases, with 12 bases separating them.

V usage is TRBV6-2 or TRBV6-3 and J usage is TRBJ2-3, with a weak D call TRBD1 (6 bases). V dropped 6 bases and J dropped 2 bases, with 12 bases sitting between them. The CDR3 spans 14 residues. CDR1 and CDR2 from the germline V gene are MNHEY and SVGEGT. Here the CDR3 DNA reads TGTGCCAGCAGGGACAGCGACTACACAGATACGCAGTATTTT. Translation gives CASRDSDYTDTQYF.

V is TRBV7-9 and J is TRBJ2-4; weak D call: TRBD1 (6 bases). The germline gives CDR1 SEHNR, CDR2 FQNEAQ (reference sequence). Trimming pared 5 bases from V and 0 bases from J, leaving 14 bases between. This CDR3 has 16 amino acids. The CDR3: CASSKDRTLAKNIQYF. The CDR3 DNA sequence: TGTGCCAGCAGCAAAGACAGGACCCTAGCCAAAAACATTCAGTACTTC.

Only a few counts were recorded for this clonotype. The V gene is TRBV18, the J gene TRBJ2-1, with unresolved D. Germline loops: CDR1 KGHSH, CDR2 LQKENI. V gave up 0 bases and J gave up 7 bases, with 10 bases separating them. The CDR3 is 14 amino acids. The CDR3 region has the DNA TGTGCCAGCTCACCACCGACCCCTAGGAATGAGCAGTTCTTC. Protein product: CASSPPTPRNEQFF.

The CDR3 protein is CASQREVREQFF. CDR3 in DNA: TGCGCCAGCCAACGGGAGGTACGGGAGCAGTTCTTC. This chain joins TRBV5-1 and TRBJ2-1; TRBD2 matches at 7 bases. The CDR3 is 12 residues long. Germline CDR1 reads SGHRS; CDR2 reads YFSETQ. V lost 7 bases and J lost 10; bases outside the gene matches: 8.

The DNA for the CDR3 is TGTGCCAGCAGGCTTGCCCTAGGAGTTGCAGATACGCAGTATTTT. It encodes CASRLALGVADTQYF. The chain has TRBV11-2 and TRBJ2-3; D is ambiguous. The CDR3 spans 15 residues. Trimming removed 6 bases from V and 4 bases from J, with 17 bases in between. Germline V gene lookup returns CDR1 SGHAT and CDR2 FQNNGV.

The chain has TRBV6-1 and TRBJ2-1, with 7 bases lining up with TRBD2. The CDR3 is made up of 18 amino acids. V trimming: 7 bases; J trimming: 0 bases; junction bases outside the gene matches: 15. Germline loops: CDR1 MNHNS, CDR2 SASEGT. CDR3 residues: CASTIGLGTKGSYNEQFF. The CDR3 nucleotides read TGTGCCAGCACCATCGGATTGGGGACTAAGGGCTCCTACAATGAGCAGTTCTTC.

This clonotype was detected only a few times. The chain recombines TRBV6-1 with TRBJ1-4; possible D gene TRBD1, 5 bases. The CDR3 extends over 14 amino acids. Per germline, CDR1 MNHNS and CDR2 SASEGT. V lost 10 bases and J 8 bases, leaving 20 bases between the germline ends. The CDR3 DNA is TGTGCCACCTCGCGGGGCAGGGAGGGAGAAAAACTGTTTTTT. As protein: CATSRGREGEKLFF.

The V gene is TRBV9, the J gene TRBJ2-1; 7 nucleotides align to TRBD2. Trimming removed 0 bases from V and 5 bases from J; junction bases left unmatched: 8. Per germline, CDR1 SGDLS and CDR2 YYNGEE. CDR3 length: 16 amino acids. The CDR3 bases are TGTGCCAGCAGCGTAGACGTGGGAGGGCCTCACAATGAGCAGTTCTTC. Translated, it gives CASSVDVGGPHNEQFF.

V usage is TRBV10-3 and J usage is TRBJ1-5, with D possibly being TRBD1 (5 bases). From germline, CDR1 is ENHRY and CDR2 SYGVKD. The CDR3 is made up of 19 amino acids. V was pared by 0 bases and J by 4 bases, with 22 bases between. Here the CDR3 reads CAISESSTGGRSGNQPQHF. The CDR3 bases are TGTGCCATCAGTGAGTCGTCTACAGGAGGGCGTAGTGGTAATCAGCCCCAGCATTTT.

The V and J genes are TRBV9 and TRBJ2-5, with 7 bases lining up with TRBD1. The CDR3 covers 16 residues. Germline loops: CDR1 SGDLS, CDR2 YYNGEE. Trimming removed 0 bases from V and 5 bases from J; junction bases left unmatched: 10. The CDR3 reads CASSVDGGQVRETQYF. For the CDR3, the DNA is TGTGCCAGCAGCGTAGACGGAGGACAGGTCAGGGAGACCCAGTACTTC.

The chain combines TRBV20-1 with TRBJ2-7; no reliable D call. The CDR3 runs to 12 residues. V lost 7 bases, J lost 6 bases, and 16 bases lay in between. Germline loops: CDR1 DFQATT, CDR2 SNEGSKA (reference sequence). The chain's CDR3 is CSVIFPTSEQYF. The CDR3 bases are TGCAGTGTAATTTTTCCAACGTCCGAGCAGTACTTC.

The rearrangement joins TRBV20-1 to TRBJ1-3; D remains unclear. The CDR3 spans 15 residues. Germline CDR1 reads DFQATT; CDR2 reads SNEGSKA (reference sequence). V was trimmed by 0 bases and J by 0 bases, leaving 9 bases between them. The CDR3 loop is CSARDRRLSGNTIYF. CDR3 nucleotides: TGCAGTGCTAGAGACAGGCGGCTCTCTGGAAACACCATATATTTT.

The V and J genes are TRBV7-9 and TRBJ2-1, with TRBD2 matching over 7 bases. V dropped 1 base and J dropped 7; count of bases not matched to a gene: 10. CDR1 SEHNR and CDR2 FQNEAQ come from the germline V gene (reference sequence). The CDR3 has 16 amino acids. The CDR3 nucleotides are TGTGCCAGCAGCTTAGGCCCTAGCGGACCCTCAAATGAGCAGTTCTTC. Protein sequence: CASSLGPSGPSNEQFF.

This chain links TRBV7-6 with TRBJ2-5; D is perhaps TRBD2 (5 bases). Trimming left V 0 bases short and J 6 bases short, with 11 bases between. The length of the CDR3 is 14 residues. Germline assignment: CDR1 SGHVS and CDR2 FNYEAQ. CDR3 residues: CASSLAGRTKTQYF. CDR3 nucleotides: TGTGCCAGCAGCTTAGCGGGGAGAACGAAGACCCAGTACTTC.